The present T cell receptor (beta chain) was sequenced within a study of CD8 T cells in ankylosing spondylitis. Overall study findings and caveats: In ankylosing spondylitis blood, a motif of roughly eight highly homologous TCR beta variants appeared characteristic.

TCRdb re-derived calls from the 5' RACE reads in MiXCR, one entry per CDR3 protein. There are about 240,000 distinct CDR3 sequences in the sample; 8% to 11% occur only once, and less than 3% lies in the top ten. This clonotype was observed at least ten times. What it binds is unknown. This CDR3 has 14 residues. The V and J ends lost 3 bases and 9 bases respectively, with 16 bases between them. The V gene's germline CDR1 is SGHRS and CDR2 YFSETQ. The chain joins TRBV5-1 to TRBJ2-4; D gene uncertain. The clonotype was recovered from a male donor with ankylosing spondylitis or in good health (not recorded which). The specimen sequenced was blood, either unsorted or a sorted T cell fraction (not recorded which). The CDR3 loop is CASSSGSYEGIQYF. CDR3 sequence (DNA): TGCGCCAGCAGCTCGGGCTCCTACGAAGGCATTCAGTACTTC.